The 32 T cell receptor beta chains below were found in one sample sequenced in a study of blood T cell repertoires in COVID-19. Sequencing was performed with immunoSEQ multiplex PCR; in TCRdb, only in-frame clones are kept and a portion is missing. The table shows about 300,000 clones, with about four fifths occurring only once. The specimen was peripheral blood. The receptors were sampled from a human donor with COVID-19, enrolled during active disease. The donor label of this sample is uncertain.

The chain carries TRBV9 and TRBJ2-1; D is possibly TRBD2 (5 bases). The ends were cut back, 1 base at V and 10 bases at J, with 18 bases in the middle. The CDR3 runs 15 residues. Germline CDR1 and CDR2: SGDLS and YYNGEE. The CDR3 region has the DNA TGTGCCAGCAGCGTATCCCTCGGGCCCGGGGTGGAGCAGTTCTTC. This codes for CASSVSLGPGVEQFF. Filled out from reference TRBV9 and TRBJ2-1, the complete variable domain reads DSGVTQTPKHLITATGQRVTLRCSPRSGDLSVYWYQQSLDQGLQFLIQYYNGEERAKGNILERFSAQQFPDLHSELNLSSLELGDSALYFCASSVSLGPGVEQFFGPGTRLTVL.

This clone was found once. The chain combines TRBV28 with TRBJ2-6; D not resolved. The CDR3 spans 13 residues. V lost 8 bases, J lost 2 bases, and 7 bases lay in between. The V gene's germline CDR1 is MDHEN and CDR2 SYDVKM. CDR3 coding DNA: TGTGCCAGCCAAAGAGCTGGGGCCAACGTCCTGACTTTC. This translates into CASQRAGANVLTF.

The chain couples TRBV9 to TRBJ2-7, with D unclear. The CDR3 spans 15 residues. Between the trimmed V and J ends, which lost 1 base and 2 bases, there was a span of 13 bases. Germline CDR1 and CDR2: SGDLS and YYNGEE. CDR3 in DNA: TGTGCCAGCAGCGTAAGGAGCAACGGCGCCTACGAGCAGTACTTC. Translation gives CASSVRSNGAYEQYF.

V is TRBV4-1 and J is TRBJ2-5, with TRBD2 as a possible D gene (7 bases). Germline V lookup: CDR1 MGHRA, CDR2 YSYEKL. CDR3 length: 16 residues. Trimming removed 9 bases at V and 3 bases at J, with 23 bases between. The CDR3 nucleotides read TGCGCCAGTAGGATGATAGGGGGGGGTCGGGAAGAGACCCAGTACTTC. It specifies CASRMIGGGREETQYF.

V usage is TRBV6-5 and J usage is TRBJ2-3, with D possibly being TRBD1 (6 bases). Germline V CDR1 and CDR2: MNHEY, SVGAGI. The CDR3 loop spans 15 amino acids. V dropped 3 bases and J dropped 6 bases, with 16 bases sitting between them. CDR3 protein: CASSYSGDPSDTQYF. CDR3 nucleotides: TGTGCCAGCAGTTATTCAGGGGACCCCTCCGATACGCAGTATTTT.

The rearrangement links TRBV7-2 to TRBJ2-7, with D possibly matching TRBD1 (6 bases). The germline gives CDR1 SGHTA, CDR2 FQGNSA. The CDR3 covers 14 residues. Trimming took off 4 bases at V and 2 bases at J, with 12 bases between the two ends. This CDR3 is CASSSNRAAYEQYF. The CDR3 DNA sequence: TGTGCCAGCAGCTCAAACAGGGCGGCCTACGAGCAGTACTTC.

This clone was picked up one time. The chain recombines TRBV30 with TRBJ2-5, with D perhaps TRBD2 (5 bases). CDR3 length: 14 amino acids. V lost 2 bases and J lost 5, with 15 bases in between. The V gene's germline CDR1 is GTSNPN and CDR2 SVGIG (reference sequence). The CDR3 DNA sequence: TGTGCCTGGAGTCCCCTGGGAGTTTCGGAGACCCAGTACTTC. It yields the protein CAWSPLGVSETQYF.

The CDR3 DNA sequence: TGTGCCAGCAGCTTGGATCACCAGTCCAATGAGCAGTTCTTC. It encodes CASSLDHQSNEQFF. The rearrangement links TRBV5-4 to TRBJ2-1; no clear D. Germline V gene data show CDR1 as SGHNT and CDR2 as YYREEE (reference sequence). V lost 0 bases and J 6 bases, leaving 10 bases between the germline ends. CDR3 length equals 14 residues. The full variable domain, completed using reference TRBV5-4 and TRBJ2-1, is ETGVTQSPTHLIKTRGQQVTLRCSSQSGHNTVSWYQQALGQGPQFIFQYYREEENGRGNFPPRFSGLQFPNYSSELNVNALELDDSALYLCASSLDHQSNEQFFGPGTRLTVL.

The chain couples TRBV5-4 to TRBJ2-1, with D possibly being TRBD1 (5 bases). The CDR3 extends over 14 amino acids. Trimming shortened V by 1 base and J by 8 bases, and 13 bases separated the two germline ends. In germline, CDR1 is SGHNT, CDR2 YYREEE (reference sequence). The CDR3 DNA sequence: TGTGCCAGCAGCTTGTACAGGACGGTCGATGAGCAGTTCTTC. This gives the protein CASSLYRTVDEQFF.

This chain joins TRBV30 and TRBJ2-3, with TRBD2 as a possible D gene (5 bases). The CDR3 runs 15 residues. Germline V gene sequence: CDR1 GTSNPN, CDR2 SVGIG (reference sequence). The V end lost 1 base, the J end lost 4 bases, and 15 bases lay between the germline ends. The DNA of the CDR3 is TGTGCCTGGAGTGGAGGCCGGGGATTTTCAGATACGCAGTATTTT. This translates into CAWSGGRGFSDTQYF.

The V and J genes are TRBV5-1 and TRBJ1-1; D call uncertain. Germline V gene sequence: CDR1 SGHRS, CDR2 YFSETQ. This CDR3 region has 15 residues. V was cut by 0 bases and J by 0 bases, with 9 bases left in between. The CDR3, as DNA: TGCGCCAGCAGCTTGGATGCAGGTATGAACACTGAAGCTTTCTTT. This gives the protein CASSLDAGMNTEAFF.

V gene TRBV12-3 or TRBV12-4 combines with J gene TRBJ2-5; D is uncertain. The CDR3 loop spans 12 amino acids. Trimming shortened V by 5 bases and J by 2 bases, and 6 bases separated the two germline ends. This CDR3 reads CASSHRQETQYF. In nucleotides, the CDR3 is TGTGCCAGCAGTCACAGACAAGAGACCCAGTACTTC.

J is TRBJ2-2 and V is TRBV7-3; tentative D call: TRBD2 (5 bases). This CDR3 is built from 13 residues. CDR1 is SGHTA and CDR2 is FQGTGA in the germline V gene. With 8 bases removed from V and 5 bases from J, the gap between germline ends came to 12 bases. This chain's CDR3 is CASGLAVTGELFF. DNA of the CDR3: TGTGCCAGCGGACTCGCAGTTACCGGGGAGCTGTTTTTT. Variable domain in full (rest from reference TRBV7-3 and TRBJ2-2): GAGVSQTPSNKVTEKGKYVELRCDPISGHTALYWYRQSLGQGPEFLIYFQGTGAADDSGLPNDRFFAVRPEGSVSTLKIQRTERGDSAVYLCASGLAVTGELFFGEGSRLTVL.

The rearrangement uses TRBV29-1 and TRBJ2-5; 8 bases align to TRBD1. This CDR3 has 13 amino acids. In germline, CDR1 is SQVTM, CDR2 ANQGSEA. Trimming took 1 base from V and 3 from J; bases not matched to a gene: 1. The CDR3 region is CSVEVTGEETQYF. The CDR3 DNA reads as TGCAGCGTTGAAGTGACAGGGGAAGAGACCCAGTACTTC.

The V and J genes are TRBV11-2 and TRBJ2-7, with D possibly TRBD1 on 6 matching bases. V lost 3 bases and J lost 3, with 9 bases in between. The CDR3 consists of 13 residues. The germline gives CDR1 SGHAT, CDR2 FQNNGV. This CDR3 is CASSFRTDYEQYF. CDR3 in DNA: TGTGCCAGCAGCTTCCGGACAGACTACGAGCAGTACTTC. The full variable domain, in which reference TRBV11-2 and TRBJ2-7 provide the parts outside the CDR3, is EAGVAQSPRYKIIEKRQSVAFWCNPISGHATLYWYQQILGQGPKLLIQFQNNGVVDDSQLPKDRFSAERLKGVDSTLKIQPAKLEDSAVYLCASSFRTDYEQYFGPGTRLTVT.

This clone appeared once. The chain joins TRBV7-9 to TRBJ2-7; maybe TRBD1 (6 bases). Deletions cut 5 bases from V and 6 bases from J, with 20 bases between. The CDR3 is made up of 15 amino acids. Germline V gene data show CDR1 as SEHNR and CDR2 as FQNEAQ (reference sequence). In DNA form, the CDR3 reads TGTGCCAGCAGCCGAGGACAGCTTTCGGGCGGCGAGCAGTACTTC. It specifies CASSRGQLSGGEQYF.

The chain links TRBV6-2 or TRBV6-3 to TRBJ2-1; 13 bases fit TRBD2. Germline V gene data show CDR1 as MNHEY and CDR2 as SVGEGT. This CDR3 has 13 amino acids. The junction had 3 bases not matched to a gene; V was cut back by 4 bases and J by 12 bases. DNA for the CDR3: TGTGCCAGCAGTTCTGGGACTAGCGGGACGCAGTTCTTC. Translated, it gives CASSSGTSGTQFF.

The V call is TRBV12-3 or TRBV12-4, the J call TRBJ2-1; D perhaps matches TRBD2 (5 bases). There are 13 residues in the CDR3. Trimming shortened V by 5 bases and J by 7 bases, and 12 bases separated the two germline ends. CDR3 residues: CASSRLLTNEQFF. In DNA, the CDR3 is TGTGCCAGCAGTCGACTACTTACGAATGAGCAGTTCTTC.

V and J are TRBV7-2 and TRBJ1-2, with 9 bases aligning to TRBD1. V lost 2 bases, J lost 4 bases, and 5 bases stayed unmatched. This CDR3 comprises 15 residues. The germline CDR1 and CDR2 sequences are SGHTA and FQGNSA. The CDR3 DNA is TGTGCCAGCAGCTTATTGGGACAGGGCGCCTATGGCTACACCTTC. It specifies CASSLLGQGAYGYTF.

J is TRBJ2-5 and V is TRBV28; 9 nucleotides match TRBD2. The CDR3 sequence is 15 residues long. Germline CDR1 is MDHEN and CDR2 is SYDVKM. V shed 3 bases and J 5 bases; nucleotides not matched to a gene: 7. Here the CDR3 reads CASSFPAGGPETQYF. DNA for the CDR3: TGTGCCAGCAGTTTTCCGGCGGGAGGGCCCGAGACCCAGTACTTC.

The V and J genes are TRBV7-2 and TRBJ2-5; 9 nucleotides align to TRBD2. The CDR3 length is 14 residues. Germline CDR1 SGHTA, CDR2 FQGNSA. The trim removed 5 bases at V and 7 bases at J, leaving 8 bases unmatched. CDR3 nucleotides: TGTGCCAGCAGCCCCCAGAGCGGGGGGCCGACCCAGTACTTC. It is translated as CASSPQSGGPTQYF.

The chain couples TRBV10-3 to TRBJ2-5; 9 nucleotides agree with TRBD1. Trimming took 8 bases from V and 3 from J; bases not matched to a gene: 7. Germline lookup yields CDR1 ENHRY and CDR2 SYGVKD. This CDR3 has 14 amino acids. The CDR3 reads CAIGDRGSEETQYF. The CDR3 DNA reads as TGTGCCATCGGCGACAGGGGGTCGGAAGAGACCCAGTACTTC.

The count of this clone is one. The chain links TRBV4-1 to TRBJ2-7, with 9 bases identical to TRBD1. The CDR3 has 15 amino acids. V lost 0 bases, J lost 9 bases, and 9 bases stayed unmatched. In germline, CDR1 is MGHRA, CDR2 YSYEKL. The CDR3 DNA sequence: TGCGCCAGCAGCCAAGAAAACCGGGACAGGGTTCGGCAGTACTTC. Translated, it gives CASSQENRDRVRQYF.

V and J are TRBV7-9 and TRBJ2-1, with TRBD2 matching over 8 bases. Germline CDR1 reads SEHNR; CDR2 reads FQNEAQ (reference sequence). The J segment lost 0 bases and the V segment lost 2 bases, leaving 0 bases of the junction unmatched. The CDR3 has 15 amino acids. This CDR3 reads CASSLLAGSYNEQFF. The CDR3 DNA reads TGTGCCAGCAGCTTACTAGCGGGCTCCTACAATGAGCAGTTCTTC.

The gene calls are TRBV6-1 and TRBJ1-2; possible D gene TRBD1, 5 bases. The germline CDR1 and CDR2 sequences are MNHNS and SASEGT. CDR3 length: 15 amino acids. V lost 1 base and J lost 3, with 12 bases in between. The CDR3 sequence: CASSEDGGDDYGYTF. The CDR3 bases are TGTGCCAGCAGTGAAGACGGGGGGGATGACTATGGCTACACCTTC.

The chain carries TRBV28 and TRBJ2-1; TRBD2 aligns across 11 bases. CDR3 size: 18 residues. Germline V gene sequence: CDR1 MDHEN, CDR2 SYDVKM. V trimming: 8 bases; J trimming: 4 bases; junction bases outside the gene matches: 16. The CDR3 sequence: CASARVLAGGSGYNEQFF. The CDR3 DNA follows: TGTGCCAGCGCTAGGGTTCTAGCGGGAGGATCGGGTTACAATGAGCAGTTCTTC.

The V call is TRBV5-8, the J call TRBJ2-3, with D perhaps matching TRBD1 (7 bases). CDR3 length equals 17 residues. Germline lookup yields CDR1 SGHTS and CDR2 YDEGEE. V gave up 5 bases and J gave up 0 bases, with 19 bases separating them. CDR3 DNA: TGTGCCAGCAGTCGCGGGACAGCGGGCTCTAGCACAGATACGCAGTATTTT. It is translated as CASSRGTAGSSTDTQYF.

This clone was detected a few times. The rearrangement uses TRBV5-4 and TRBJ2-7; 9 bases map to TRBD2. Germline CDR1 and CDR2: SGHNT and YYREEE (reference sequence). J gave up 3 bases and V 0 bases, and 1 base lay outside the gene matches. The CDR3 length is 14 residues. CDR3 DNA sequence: TGTGCCAGCAGCTTGGATAGCGGGAGCTACGAGCAGTACTTC. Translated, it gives CASSLDSGSYEQYF.

CDR3: CASSPRRGAEAFF. In DNA, the CDR3 is TGTGCCAGCAGCCCCCGGCGGGGGGCTGAAGCTTTCTTT. This chain links TRBV5-6 with TRBJ1-1, with D perhaps matching TRBD1 (5 bases). Trimming pared 4 bases from V and 6 bases from J, leaving 13 bases between. The germline V gene encodes CDR1 SGHDT and CDR2 YYEEEE. The CDR3 has 13 residues.

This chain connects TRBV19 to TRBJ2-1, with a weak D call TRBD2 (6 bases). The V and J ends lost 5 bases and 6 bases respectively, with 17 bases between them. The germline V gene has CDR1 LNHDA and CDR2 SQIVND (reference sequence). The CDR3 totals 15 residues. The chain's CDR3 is CASSFTSGASNEQFF. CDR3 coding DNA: TGTGCCAGTAGTTTCACCTCGGGAGCCAGCAATGAGCAGTTCTTC. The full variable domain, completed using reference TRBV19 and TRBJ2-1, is DGGITQSPKYLFRKEGQNVTLSCEQNLNHDAMYWYRQDPGQGLRLIYYSQIVNDFQKGDIAEGYSVSREKKESFPLTVTSAQKNPTAFYLCASSFTSGASNEQFFGPGTRLTVL.

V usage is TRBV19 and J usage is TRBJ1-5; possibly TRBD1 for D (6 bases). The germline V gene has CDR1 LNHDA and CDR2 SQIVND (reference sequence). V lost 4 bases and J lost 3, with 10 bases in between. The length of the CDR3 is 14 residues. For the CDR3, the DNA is TGTGCCAGTAGTACCGACAGGCCCAATCAGCCCCAGCATTTT. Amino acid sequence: CASSTDRPNQPQHF.

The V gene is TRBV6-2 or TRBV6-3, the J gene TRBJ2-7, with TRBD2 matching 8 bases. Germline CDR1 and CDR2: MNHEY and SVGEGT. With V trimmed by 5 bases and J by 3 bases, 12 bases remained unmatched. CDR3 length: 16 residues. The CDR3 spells CASSHPKSGGSYEQYF. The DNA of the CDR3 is TGTGCCAGCAGTCATCCCAAGAGCGGGGGCAGCTACGAGCAGTACTTC.